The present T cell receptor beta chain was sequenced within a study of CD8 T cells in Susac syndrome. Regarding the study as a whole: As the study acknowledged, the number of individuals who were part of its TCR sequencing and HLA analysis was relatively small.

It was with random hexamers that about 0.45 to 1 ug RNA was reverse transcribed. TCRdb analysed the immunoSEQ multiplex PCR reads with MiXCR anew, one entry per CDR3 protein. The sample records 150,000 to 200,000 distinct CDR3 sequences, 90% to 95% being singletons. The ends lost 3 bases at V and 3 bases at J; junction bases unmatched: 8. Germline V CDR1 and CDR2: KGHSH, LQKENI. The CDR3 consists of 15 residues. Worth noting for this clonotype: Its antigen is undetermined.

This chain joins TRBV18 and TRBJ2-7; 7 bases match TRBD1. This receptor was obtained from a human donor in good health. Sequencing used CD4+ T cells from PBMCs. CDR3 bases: TGTGCCAGCTCACCCTTGGGGACAGCGAGCTACGAGCAGTACTTC. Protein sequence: CASSPLGTASYEQYF.